This TCR beta chain was observed in a study of response to subunit inactivated influenza vaccine. TCRdb re-analysed the RT-PCR reads in MiXCR, keeping a single row per CDR3 protein. In the table there are roughly 650,000 distinct CDR3 sequences, around a sixth of which are singletons. The sequenced sample was PBMCs from blood, obtained 11 to 12 days after vaccination. The source is a man aged 50 to 60 who received an inactivated influenza vaccine.

CDR3 nucleotide sequence: TGTGCCAGCAGCCTAGATGCCGCGAGGGTCGAGCAGTTCTTC. Translating it yields CASSLDAARVEQFF. The genes are TRBV3-1 and TRBJ2-1, with D maybe TRBD2 (5 bases). This CDR3 spans 14 amino acids. Trimming took off 4 bases at V and 10 bases at J, with 17 bases between the two ends. Germline V CDR1 and CDR2: LGHDT, YNNKEL (reference sequence).